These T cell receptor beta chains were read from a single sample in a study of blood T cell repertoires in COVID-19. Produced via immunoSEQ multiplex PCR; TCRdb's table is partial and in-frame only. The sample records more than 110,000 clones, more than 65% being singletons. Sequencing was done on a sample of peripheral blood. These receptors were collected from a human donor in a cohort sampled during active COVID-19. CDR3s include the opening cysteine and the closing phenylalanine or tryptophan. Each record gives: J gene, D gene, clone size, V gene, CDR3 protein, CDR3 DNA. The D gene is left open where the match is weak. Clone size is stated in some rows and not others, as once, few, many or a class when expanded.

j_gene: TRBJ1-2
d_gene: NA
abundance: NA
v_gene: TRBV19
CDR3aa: CASSILAGIVF
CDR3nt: TGTGCCAGTAGTATTCTGGCAGGAATCGTCTTC

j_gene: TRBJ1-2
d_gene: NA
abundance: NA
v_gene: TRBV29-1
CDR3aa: CSGEESFYGYTF
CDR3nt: TGCAGCGGGGAGGAGAGTTTCTATGGCTACACCTTC

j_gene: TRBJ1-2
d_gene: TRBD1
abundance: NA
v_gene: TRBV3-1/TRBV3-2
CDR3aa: CASSLEGGKGYGYTF
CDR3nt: TGTGCCAGCAGCCTAGAAGGGGGCAAGGGCTATGGCTACACCTTC

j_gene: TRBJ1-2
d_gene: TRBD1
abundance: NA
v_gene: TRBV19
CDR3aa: CASSMGTGAGYGYTF
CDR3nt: TGTGCCAGTAGTATGGGGACAGGGGCTGGCTATGGCTACACCTTC

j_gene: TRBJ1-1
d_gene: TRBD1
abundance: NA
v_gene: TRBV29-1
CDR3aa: CSVSGGWDTEAFF
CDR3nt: TGCAGCGTCTCAGGGGGATGGGACACTGAAGCTTTCTTT

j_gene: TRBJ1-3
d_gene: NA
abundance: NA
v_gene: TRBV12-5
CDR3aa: CASGLVVGADSGNTIYF
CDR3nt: TGTGCTAGTGGTTTGGTGGTAGGGGCAGACTCTGGAAACACCATATATTTT

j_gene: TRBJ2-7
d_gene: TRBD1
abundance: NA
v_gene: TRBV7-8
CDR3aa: CASSLVAGGAYREQYF
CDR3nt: TGTGCCAGCAGCTTAGTGGCAGGGGGCGCATATCGCGAGCAGTACTTC

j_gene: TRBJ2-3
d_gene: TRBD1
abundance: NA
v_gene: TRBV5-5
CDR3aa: CASSEGQGPSYTDTQYF
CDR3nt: TGTGCCAGCAGCGAAGGACAGGGGCCCTCTTACACAGATACGCAGTATTTT

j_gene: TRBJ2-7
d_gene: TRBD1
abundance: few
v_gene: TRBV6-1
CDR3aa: CASSEGDRGEQYF
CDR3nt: TGTGCCAGCAGTGAAGGGGACAGGGGCGAGCAGTACTTC

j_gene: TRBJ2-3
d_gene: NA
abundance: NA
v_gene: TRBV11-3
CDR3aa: CASSSGNTDTQYF
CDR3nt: TGTGCCAGCAGCTCCGGGAACACAGATACGCAGTATTTT

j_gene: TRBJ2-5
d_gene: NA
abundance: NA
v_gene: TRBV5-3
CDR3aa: CARSLLEEVETQYF
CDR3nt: TGTGCCAGAAGCTTACTAGAGGAGGTAGAGACCCAGTACTTC

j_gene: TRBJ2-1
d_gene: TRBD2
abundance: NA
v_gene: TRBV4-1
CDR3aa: CASSQALQAGGNGEQFF
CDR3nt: TGCGCCAGCAGCCAAGCCTTACAAGCGGGGGGGAACGGTGAGCAGTTCTTC

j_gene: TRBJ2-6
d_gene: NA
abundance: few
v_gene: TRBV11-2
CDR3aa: CASSSYRSGANVLTF
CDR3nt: TGTGCCAGCAGCTCTTATCGCTCTGGGGCCAACGTCCTGACTTTC

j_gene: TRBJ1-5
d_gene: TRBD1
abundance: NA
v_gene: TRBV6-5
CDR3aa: CASTRQGNNQPQHF
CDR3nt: TGTGCCAGCACCCGACAGGGGAACAATCAGCCCCAGCATTTT

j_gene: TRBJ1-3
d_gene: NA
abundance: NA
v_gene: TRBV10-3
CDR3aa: CAISEGHTNSGNTIYF
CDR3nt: TGTGCCATCAGTGAGGGACATACGAACTCTGGAAACACCATATATTTT

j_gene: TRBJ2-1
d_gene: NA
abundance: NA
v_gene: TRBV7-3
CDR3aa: CASSLTPSNNEQFF
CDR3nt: TGTGCCAGCAGCTTAACTCCCAGTAACAATGAGCAGTTCTTC

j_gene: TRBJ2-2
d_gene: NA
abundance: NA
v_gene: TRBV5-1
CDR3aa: CASSFGIKHTGELFF
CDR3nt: TGCGCCAGCAGCTTCGGTATAAAGCACACCGGGGAGCTGTTTTTT

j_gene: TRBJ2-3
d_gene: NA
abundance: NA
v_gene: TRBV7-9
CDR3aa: CASSAGSESGDTQYF
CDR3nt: TGTGCCAGCAGCGCGGGATCGGAAAGTGGAGATACGCAGTATTTT

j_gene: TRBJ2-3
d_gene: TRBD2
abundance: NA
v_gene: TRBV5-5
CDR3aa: CASSPGTSGGASADTQYF
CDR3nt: TGTGCCAGCAGCCCCGGGACTAGCGGGGGGGCCTCGGCAGATACGCAGTATTTT

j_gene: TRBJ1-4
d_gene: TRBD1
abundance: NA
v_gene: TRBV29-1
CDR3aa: CSGKLQDRPNEKLFF
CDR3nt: TGCAGCGGTAAACTCCAGGACAGGCCTAATGAAAAACTGTTTTTT

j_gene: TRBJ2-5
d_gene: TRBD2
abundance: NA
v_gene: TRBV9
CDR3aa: CASSVGNSGSSQETQYF
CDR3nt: TGTGCCAGCAGCGTAGGTAATAGCGGGTCCTCCCAAGAGACCCAGTACTTC

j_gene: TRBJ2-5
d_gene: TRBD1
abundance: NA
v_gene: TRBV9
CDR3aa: CASSVGQGVETQYF
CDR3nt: TGTGCCAGCAGCGTAGGGCAGGGGGTGGAGACCCAGTACTTC

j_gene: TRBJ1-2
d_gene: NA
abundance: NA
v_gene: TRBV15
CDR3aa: CATSMTGNYGYTF
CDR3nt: TGTGCCACCAGCATGACAGGCAACTATGGCTACACCTTC

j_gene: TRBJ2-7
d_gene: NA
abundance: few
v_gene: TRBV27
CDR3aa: CASSPAGYEQYF
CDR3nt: TGTGCCAGCAGTCCCGCGGGGTACGAGCAGTACTTC

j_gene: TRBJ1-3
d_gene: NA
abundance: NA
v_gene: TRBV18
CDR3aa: CASSRDTSGNTIYF
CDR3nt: TGTGCCAGCTCACGGGACACCTCTGGAAACACCATATATTTT